This entry features one T cell receptor (beta chain) sequence. CDR3 length equals 15 residues. In germline, CDR1 is MNHEY, CDR2 SVGAGI. V lost 2 bases, J lost 3 bases, and 14 bases lay in between. These data come from a study of response to subunit inactivated influenza vaccine. TCRdb ran MiXCR on the RT-PCR reads and lists one entry per CDR3 protein. The sample records hundreds of thousands of distinct CDR3 sequences, approximately 10% being singletons. The chain joins TRBV6-5 to TRBJ2-7; D may match TRBD1 or TRBD2 (5 bases each). The sample was PBMCs from blood, taken on the day of vaccination. The receptor was derived from a man aged 50 to 59 who received an inactivated influenza vaccine. Here the CDR3 DNA reads TGTGCCAGCAGTTACGACGGGACCGCCGTCTACGAGCAGTACTTC. This sequence encodes CASSYDGTAVYEQYF.